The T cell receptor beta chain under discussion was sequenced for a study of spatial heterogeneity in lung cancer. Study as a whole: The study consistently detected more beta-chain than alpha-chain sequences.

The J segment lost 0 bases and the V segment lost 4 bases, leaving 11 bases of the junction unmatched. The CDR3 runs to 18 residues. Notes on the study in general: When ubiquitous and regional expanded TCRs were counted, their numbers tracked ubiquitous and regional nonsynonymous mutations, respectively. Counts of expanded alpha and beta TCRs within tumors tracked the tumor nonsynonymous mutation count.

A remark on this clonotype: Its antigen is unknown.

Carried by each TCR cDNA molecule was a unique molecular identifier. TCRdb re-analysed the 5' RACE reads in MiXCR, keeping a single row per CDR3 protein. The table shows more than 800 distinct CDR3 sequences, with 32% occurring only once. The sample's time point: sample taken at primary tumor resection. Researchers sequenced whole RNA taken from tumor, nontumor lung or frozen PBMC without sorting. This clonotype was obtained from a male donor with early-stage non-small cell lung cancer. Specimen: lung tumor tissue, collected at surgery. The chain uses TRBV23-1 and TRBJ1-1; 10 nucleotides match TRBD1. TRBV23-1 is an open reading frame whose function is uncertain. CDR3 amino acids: CASSLLSRDRGMNTEAFF. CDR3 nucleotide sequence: TGCGCCAGCAGTCTTCTTAGCCGGGACAGGGGTATGAACACTGAAGCTTTCTTT.